A single sample is the source of the 25 T cell receptor beta chains below, sequenced in a study of cytomegalovirus exposure and HLA in healthy donors. Here immunoSEQ multiplex PCR was the method, and the copy in TCRdb shows in-frame clones only, minus some. Of roughly 77,000 clones listed, 90% to 95% were seen once; the top ten hold 0.69%. Sequencing was performed on PBMCs. All receptors derive from a woman in her late teens or twenties in good health and CMV-seronegative.

The V call is TRBV5-4, the J call TRBJ2-7, with 7 bases lining up with TRBD2. The CDR3 spans 15 residues. In germline, CDR1 is SGHNT, CDR2 YYREEE (reference sequence). V was clipped by 2 bases and J by 0 bases; unmatched bases: 5. CDR3 sequence: CASSLGLGSSYEQYF. In nucleotides, the CDR3 is TGTGCCAGCAGCTTAGGACTAGGATCCTCCTACGAGCAGTACTTC.

V gene TRBV19 combines with J gene TRBJ1-2; 9 bases line up with TRBD1. J lost 3 bases, V lost 5 bases, and 4 bases had no gene match. The CDR3 covers 14 residues. Per germline, CDR1 LNHDA and CDR2 SQIVND (reference sequence). The CDR3 spells CASSRTGVDYGYTF. The DNA for the CDR3 is TGTGCCAGTAGTCGGACAGGGGTCGACTATGGCTACACCTTC.

This chain's CDR3 is CASSSGSGYNEQFF. The CDR3 bases are TGCGCCAGCAGCTCCGGGAGCGGCTACAATGAGCAGTTCTTC. The V call is TRBV5-1, the J call TRBJ2-1, with TRBD2 as a possible D gene (6 bases). Germline V gives CDR1 SGHRS, CDR2 YFSETQ. V was pared by 3 bases and J by 3 bases, with 10 bases between. The CDR3 extends over 14 amino acids.

The rearrangement joins TRBV5-4 to TRBJ1-5, with D maybe TRBD1 (6 bases). Germline V gene lookup returns CDR1 SGHNT and CDR2 YYREEE (reference sequence). This CDR3 contains 13 residues. V was trimmed by 3 bases and J by 6 bases, leaving 10 bases between them. The CDR3 DNA follows: TGTGCCAGCAGCTCACAGGGATCTCAGCCCCAGCATTTT. Amino acid sequence: CASSSQGSQPQHF.

The chain has TRBV7-8 and TRBJ2-5; tentatively, D is TRBD2 (6 bases). The CDR3 runs to 13 residues. Trimming removed 3 bases at V and 7 bases at J, with 12 bases between. CDR1 is SGHVS and CDR2 is FQNEAQ in the germline V gene. The CDR3 region is CASSLGGEGTQYF. CDR3 in DNA: TGTGCCAGCAGCTTGGGAGGAGAAGGGACCCAGTACTTC.

V and J are TRBV7-7 and TRBJ2-2; 7 nucleotides line up with TRBD2. The CDR3 covers 14 residues. J was trimmed by 5 bases and V by 4 bases; bases with no gene match: 4. CDR1 is SSHAT, CDR2 FNYEAQ, per germline (reference sequence). The CDR3 spells CASSYVSGTGELFF. CDR3 bases: TGTGCCAGCAGCTACGTTAGCGGGACCGGGGAGCTGTTTTTT.

This rearrangement joins TRBV6-6 to TRBJ1-2, with D possibly being TRBD1 (5 bases). The V end lost 6 bases, the J end lost 4 bases, and 21 bases lay between the germline ends. Germline CDR1 and CDR2: MNHNY and SVGAGI (reference sequence). The CDR3 length is 16 residues. Written as DNA, the CDR3 is TGTGCCAGCAGCTTTCCCCAGGACACCAATCCCTATGGCTACACCTTC. Translation: CASSFPQDTNPYGYTF.

CDR3 residues: CASSFSRDTQYF. In nucleotides, the CDR3 is TGTGCCAGCAGCTTTAGTCGTGATACGCAGTATTTT. V usage is TRBV7-2 and J usage is TRBJ2-3, with D unclear. The CDR3 covers 12 residues. Germline V gene lookup returns CDR1 SGHTA and CDR2 FQGNSA. Trimming stripped 3 bases from V and 6 bases from J, with 7 bases between.

J is TRBJ1-1 and V is TRBV7-9, with a weak D call TRBD1 (5 bases). Germline CDR1 is SEHNR and CDR2 is FQNEAQ (reference sequence). V was shortened by 3 bases and J by 4 bases, with 18 bases between the two germline ends. The CDR3 is made up of 16 amino acids. The CDR3 DNA is TGTGCCAGCAGCTTGGAGGGGATAATAACTTTCACTGAAGCTTTCTTT. This codes for CASSLEGIITFTEAFF.

V is TRBV4-1 and J is TRBJ1-5, with D maybe TRBD1 (5 bases). The length of the CDR3 is 16 residues. Germline lookup yields CDR1 MGHRA and CDR2 YSYEKL. V shed 2 bases and J shed 3 bases, with 14 bases lying between them. This chain's CDR3 is CASSQYGGQSNQPQHF. Here the CDR3 DNA reads TGCGCCAGCAGCCAATACGGGGGTCAGTCCAATCAGCCCCAGCATTTT.

The chain is built from TRBV11-3 and TRBJ2-1, with D unclear. With 1 base removed from V and 1 base from J, the gap between germline ends came to 8 bases. Germline CDR1 and CDR2: SGHNT and YENEEA. The CDR3 contains 15 residues. CDR3 sequence reads: CASSLVTTSYNEQFF. CDR3 sequence (DNA): TGTGCCAGCAGCTTAGTTACAACGTCCTACAATGAGCAGTTCTTC.

This clone turned up a few times. The chain recombines TRBV19 with TRBJ2-7, with D hard to call. Germline V gene sequence: CDR1 LNHDA, CDR2 SQIVND (reference sequence). V lost 5 bases, J lost 3 bases, and 8 bases lay in between. CDR3 length: 12 residues. DNA of the CDR3: TGTGCCAGTAGTCACAAAAACTACGAGCAGTACTTC. Its protein is CASSHKNYEQYF.

The CDR3 sequence is CASSLIGSRYEQYF. For the CDR3, the DNA is TGCGCCAGCAGTCTGATCGGGAGTAGGTACGAGCAGTACTTC. V and J are TRBV4-1 and TRBJ2-7; the D gene is possibly TRBD2 (6 bases). Trimming shortened V by 6 bases and J by 4 bases, and 16 bases separated the two germline ends. The CDR3 is 14 amino acids. Germline V CDR1 and CDR2: MGHRA, YSYEKL.

V gene TRBV5-6 combines with J gene TRBJ2-7, with 9 bases lining up with TRBD2. Germline values: CDR1 SGHDT, CDR2 YYEEEE. J was trimmed by 3 bases and V by 0 bases; bases with no gene match: 4. The CDR3 runs 15 residues. The CDR3 here is CASSLGSGRFYEQYF. CDR3 coding DNA: TGTGCCAGCAGCTTGGGTAGCGGGAGATTCTACGAGCAGTACTTC. The full variable domain, in which reference TRBV5-6 and TRBJ2-7 provide the parts outside the CDR3, is DAGVTQSPTHLIKTRGQQVTLRCSPKSGHDTVSWYQQALGQGPQFIFQYYEEEERQRGNFPDRFSGHQFPNYSSELNVNALLLGDSALYLCASSLGSGRFYEQYFGPGTRLTVT.

The chain has TRBV30 and TRBJ1-2, with D perhaps TRBD1 (6 bases). Germline V CDR1 and CDR2: GTSNPN, SVGIG (reference sequence). Trimming took off 5 bases at V and 2 bases at J, with 15 bases between the two ends. This CDR3 is built from 14 residues. CDR3 coding DNA: TGTGCCTGGCTTGGACAGCGACTAAACTATGGCTACACCTTC. This translates into CAWLGQRLNYGYTF.

This clone appeared once. DNA for the CDR3: TGTGCCAGCAGTCGGAGCGGGCGCCCCTCCAAGCAGTACTTC. The encoded protein is CASSRSGRPSKQYF. The chain is built from TRBV5-8 and TRBJ2-7; D is possibly TRBD2 (6 bases). This CDR3 is built from 14 residues. The ends were cut back, 5 bases at V and 8 bases at J, with 20 bases in the middle. Germline V gene sequence: CDR1 SGHTS, CDR2 YDEGEE.

This chain joins TRBV7-9 and TRBJ2-7, with D uncertain. The CDR3 is 10 residues long. Between the trimmed V and J ends, which lost 4 bases and 6 bases, there was a span of 4 bases. Germline V gene sequence: CDR1 SEHNR, CDR2 FQNEAQ (reference sequence). CDR3 protein: CASSSGEQYF. The CDR3 nucleotides read TGTGCCAGCAGCTCCGGCGAGCAGTACTTC.

The chain employs TRBV19 and TRBJ1-4; D gene unclear. Trimming stripped 1 base from V and 5 bases from J, with 5 bases between. CDR3 length equals 13 residues. Germline V gene data show CDR1 as LNHDA and CDR2 as SQIVND (reference sequence). The CDR3 nucleotides read TGTGCCAGTAGTATAGTTGGCAATGAAAAACTGTTTTTT. Residues: CASSIVGNEKLFF.

The gene calls are TRBV4-1 and TRBJ2-7; possible D gene TRBD1, 6 bases. The CDR3 spans 17 residues. CDR1 and CDR2 (germline): MGHRA, YSYEKL. V shed 1 base and J shed 2 bases, with 18 bases lying between them. The CDR3 sequence: CASSQGVVRGRAYEQYF. CDR3 nucleotide sequence: TGCGCCAGCAGCCAAGGGGTAGTGAGGGGGAGAGCCTACGAGCAGTACTTC.

The genes are TRBV5-1 and TRBJ2-2; D possibly corresponds to TRBD1 (5 bases). In germline, CDR1 is SGHRS, CDR2 YFSETQ. V was cut by 7 bases and J by 4 bases, with 14 bases left in between. The CDR3 covers 14 residues. The CDR3 coding sequence is TGCGCCAGCTCCCTGGGGCAGTCCACCGGGGAGCTGTTTTTT. The encoded protein is CASSLGQSTGELFF. Using reference TRBV5-1 and TRBJ2-2 for the parts outside the CDR3, the full variable domain is KAGVTQTPRYLIKTRGQQVTLSCSPISGHRSVSWYQQTPGQGLQFLFEYFSETQRNKGNFPGRFSGRQFSNSRSEMNVSTLELGDSALYLCASSLGQSTGELFFGEGSRLTVL.

The chain recombines TRBV19 with TRBJ1-1; D remains ambiguous. The CDR3 length is 14 residues. Germline V gene sequence: CDR1 LNHDA, CDR2 SQIVND (reference sequence). Trimming stripped 4 bases from V and 4 bases from J, with 13 bases between. This CDR3 is CASSSVAGSTEAFF. The CDR3 nucleotides are TGTGCCAGTAGTAGTGTCGCGGGGAGCACTGAAGCTTTCTTT. Variable domain in full (rest from reference TRBV19 and TRBJ1-1): DGGITQSPKYLFRKEGQNVTLSCEQNLNHDAMYWYRQDPGQGLRLIYYSQIVNDFQKGDIAEGYSVSREKKESFPLTVTSAQKNPTAFYLCASSSVAGSTEAFFGQGTRLTVV.

The chain combines TRBV25-1 with TRBJ1-1; D is perhaps TRBD1 (5 bases). This CDR3 has 15 residues. V lost 0 bases to trimming and J lost 5 bases, with 13 bases between them. CDR1 MGHDK and CDR2 SYGVNS come from the germline V gene. CDR3 bases: TGTGCCAGCAGTGAATATTACGGGGGGAGTACTGAAGCTTTCTTT. Translation: CASSEYYGGSTEAFF.

The V and J genes are TRBV29-1 and TRBJ2-1; possibly TRBD1 for D (6 bases). CDR1 SQVTM and CDR2 ANQGSEA come from the germline V gene. Trimming took off 7 bases at V and 4 bases at J, with 17 bases between the two ends. The CDR3 is 14 amino acids. Written as DNA, the CDR3 is TGCAGCGGTATAGACAGGCTGCAATACAATGAGCAGTTCTTC. It yields the protein CSGIDRLQYNEQFF.

This chain joins TRBV9 and TRBJ2-3; 8 bases are a match to TRBD2. The trim removed 1 base at V and 1 base at J, leaving 5 bases unmatched. The germline V gene has CDR1 SGDLS and CDR2 YYNGEE. The CDR3 runs to 16 residues. This CDR3 reads CASSVNGAGGTDTQYF. The CDR3, as DNA: TGTGCCAGCAGCGTAAACGGAGCGGGGGGCACAGATACGCAGTATTTT. The full variable domain, in which reference TRBV9 and TRBJ2-3 provide the parts outside the CDR3, is DSGVTQTPKHLITATGQRVTLRCSPRSGDLSVYWYQQSLDQGLQFLIQYYNGEERAKGNILERFSAQQFPDLHSELNLSSLELGDSALYFCASSVNGAGGTDTQYFGPGTRLTVL.

This clone was picked up one time. The chain combines TRBV9 with TRBJ1-3; tentatively, D is TRBD1 (5 bases). Deletions cut 0 bases from V and 0 bases from J, with 7 bases between. From germline, CDR1 is SGDLS and CDR2 YYNGEE. The length of the CDR3 is 15 residues. CDR3 amino acids: CASSVGTTSGNTIYF. In DNA, the CDR3 is TGTGCCAGCAGCGTAGGGACAACCTCTGGAAACACCATATATTTT.